This TCR beta chain was profiled in a study of cytomegalovirus exposure and HLA in healthy donors. In germline, CDR1 is SGHTA, CDR2 FQGNSA. Trimming stripped 0 bases from V and 5 bases from J, with 19 bases between. The CDR3 is 17 amino acids. With 60 Vbeta and 13 Jbeta primers, the PCR was carried out. TCRdb's table, derived via immunoSEQ multiplex PCR, lists solely in-frame clones and lacks some. Of approximately 160,000 clones listed, 77% are singletons. This chain connects TRBV7-2 to TRBJ1-2, with D maybe TRBD1 (6 bases). Sequenced material: PBMCs. The TCR originated in a woman aged 25 to 39 in good health and CMV-seronegative. The CDR3 region has the DNA TGTGCCAGCAGCTTAGCCCTGACAGGCTATCTTCCTTATGGCTACACCTTC. Encoded protein: CASSLALTGYLPYGYTF.